The 2 T cell receptor beta chains given below trace back to one sample, sequenced in a study of identical twins. TCRdb processed the 5' RACE reads anew with MiXCR; each CDR3 protein has one entry. The sample includes approximately 280,000 distinct CDR3 sequences, about 8.1% of them seen just once. This same sample was also part of a study on yellow fever vaccine responses in identical twins.

Sample: memory (CD45RO+) T cells sorted from blood. The receptors come from a woman aged 18 to 35 in good health.

The chain recombines TRBV29-1 with TRBJ2-5; D tentatively fits TRBD1 or TRBD2 (5 bases each). The V end was cut by 1 base, the J end by 2 bases, with 11 bases between. CDR1 SQVTM and CDR2 ANQGSEA come from the germline V gene. CDR3 length: 14 residues. The CDR3 DNA is TGCAGCGTTGAAGGAGGGGACCTACAAGAGACCCAGTACTTC. This codes for CSVEGGDLQETQYF.

This clonotype was picked up many times. Written as DNA, the CDR3 is TGTGCCAGCAGTGACGAGGGCCGGGGCAATCAGCCCCAGCATTTT. As protein: CASSDEGRGNQPQHF. This chain links TRBV2 with TRBJ1-5; no reliable D call. The CDR3 consists of 15 residues. V lost 3 bases and J 2 bases, leaving 11 bases between the germline ends. Germline lookup yields CDR1 SNHLY and CDR2 FYNNEI.